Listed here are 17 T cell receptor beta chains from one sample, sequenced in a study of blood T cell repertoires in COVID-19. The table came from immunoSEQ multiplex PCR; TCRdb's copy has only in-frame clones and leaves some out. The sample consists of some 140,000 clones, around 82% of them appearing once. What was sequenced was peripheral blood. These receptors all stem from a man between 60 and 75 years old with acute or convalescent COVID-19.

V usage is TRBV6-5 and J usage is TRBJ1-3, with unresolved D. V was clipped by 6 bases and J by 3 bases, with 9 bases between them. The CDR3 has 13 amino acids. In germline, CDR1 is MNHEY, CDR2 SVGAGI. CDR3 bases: TGTGCCAGCAGCACCGGGAGTGGAAACACCATATATTTT. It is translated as CASSTGSGNTIYF.

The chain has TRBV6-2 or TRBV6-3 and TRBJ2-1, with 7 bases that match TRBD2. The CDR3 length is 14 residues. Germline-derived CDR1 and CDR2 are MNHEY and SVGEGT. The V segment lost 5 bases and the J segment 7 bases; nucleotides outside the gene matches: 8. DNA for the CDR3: TGTGCCAGCAGTAACCGACTAGCTGGAAATGAGCAGTTCTTC. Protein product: CASSNRLAGNEQFF.

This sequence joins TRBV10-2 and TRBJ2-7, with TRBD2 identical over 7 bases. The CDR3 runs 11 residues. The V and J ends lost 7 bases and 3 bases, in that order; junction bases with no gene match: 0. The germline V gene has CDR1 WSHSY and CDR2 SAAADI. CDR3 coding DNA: TGCGCCAGCACGGGGGGCTACGAGCAGTACTTC. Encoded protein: CASTGGYEQYF.

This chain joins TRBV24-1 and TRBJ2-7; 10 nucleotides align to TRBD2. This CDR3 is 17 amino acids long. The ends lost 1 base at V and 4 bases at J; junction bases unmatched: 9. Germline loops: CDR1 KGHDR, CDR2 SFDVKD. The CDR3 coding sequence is TGTGCCACCAGTGATTTAGGTCTAGCGGGAGTCGAGTACGAGCAGTACTTC. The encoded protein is CATSDLGLAGVEYEQYF.

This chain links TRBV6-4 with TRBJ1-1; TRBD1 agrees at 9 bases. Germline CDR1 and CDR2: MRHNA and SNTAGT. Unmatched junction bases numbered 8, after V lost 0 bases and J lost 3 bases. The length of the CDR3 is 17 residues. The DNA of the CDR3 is TGTGCCAGCAGTGACTCGGACAGGGGAGGGAAGGACACTGAAGCTTTCTTT. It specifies CASSDSDRGGKDTEAFF.

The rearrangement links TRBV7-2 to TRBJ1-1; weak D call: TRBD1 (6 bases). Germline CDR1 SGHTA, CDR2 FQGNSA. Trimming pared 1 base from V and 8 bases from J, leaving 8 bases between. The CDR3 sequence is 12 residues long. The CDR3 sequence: CASSLDGTEAFF. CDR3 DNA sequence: TGTGCCAGCAGCTTAGACGGGACAGAAGCTTTCTTT.

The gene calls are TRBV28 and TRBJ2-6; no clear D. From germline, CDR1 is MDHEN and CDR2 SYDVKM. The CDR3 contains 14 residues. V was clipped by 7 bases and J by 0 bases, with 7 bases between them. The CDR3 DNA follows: TGTGCCAGCATAAGTAGCTCTGGGGCCAACGTCCTGACTTTC. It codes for CASISSSGANVLTF.

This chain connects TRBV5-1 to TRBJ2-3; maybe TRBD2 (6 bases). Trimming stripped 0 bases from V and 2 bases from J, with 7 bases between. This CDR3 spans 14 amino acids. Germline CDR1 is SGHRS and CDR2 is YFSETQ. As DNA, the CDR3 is TGCGCCAGCAGCTTGGGCGGGGTCACAGATACGCAGTATTTT. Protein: CASSLGGVTDTQYF.

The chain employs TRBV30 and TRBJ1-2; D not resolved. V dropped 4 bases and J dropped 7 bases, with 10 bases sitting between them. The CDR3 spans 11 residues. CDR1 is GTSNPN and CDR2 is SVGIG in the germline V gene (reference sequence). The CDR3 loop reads CAWIRGGGYTF. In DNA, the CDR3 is TGTGCCTGGATCCGAGGCGGTGGCTACACCTTC.

CDR3 sequence: CASSPYIGNTIYF. The CDR3 nucleotides are TGTGCCAGCAGCCCTTATATTGGAAACACCATATATTTT. The genes are TRBV5-6 and TRBJ1-3; D unclear. This CDR3 region has 13 residues. V dropped 4 bases and J dropped 3 bases, with 8 bases sitting between them. CDR1 is SGHDT and CDR2 is YYEEEE in the germline V gene.

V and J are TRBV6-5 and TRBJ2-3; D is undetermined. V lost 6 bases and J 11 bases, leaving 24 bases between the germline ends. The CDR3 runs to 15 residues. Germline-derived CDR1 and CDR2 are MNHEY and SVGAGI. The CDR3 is CASRRKPGEIREQYF. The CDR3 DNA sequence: TGTGCCAGCAGGAGAAAACCCGGAGAGATTAGAGAGCAGTATTTT.

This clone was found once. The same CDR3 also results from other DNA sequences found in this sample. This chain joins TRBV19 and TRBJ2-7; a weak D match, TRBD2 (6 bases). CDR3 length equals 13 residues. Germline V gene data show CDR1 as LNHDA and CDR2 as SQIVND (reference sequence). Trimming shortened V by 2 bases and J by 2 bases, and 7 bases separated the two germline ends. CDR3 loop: CASSIPGAYEQYF. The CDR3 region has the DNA TGTGCCAGTAGTATACCGGGGGCCTACGAGCAGTACTTC.

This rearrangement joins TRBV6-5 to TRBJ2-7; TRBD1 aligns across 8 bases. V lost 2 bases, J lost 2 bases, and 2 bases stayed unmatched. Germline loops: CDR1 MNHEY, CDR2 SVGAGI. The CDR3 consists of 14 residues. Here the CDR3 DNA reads TGTGCCAGCAGTTACCAGGACAGGGCCTACGAGCAGTACTTC. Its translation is CASSYQDRAYEQYF.

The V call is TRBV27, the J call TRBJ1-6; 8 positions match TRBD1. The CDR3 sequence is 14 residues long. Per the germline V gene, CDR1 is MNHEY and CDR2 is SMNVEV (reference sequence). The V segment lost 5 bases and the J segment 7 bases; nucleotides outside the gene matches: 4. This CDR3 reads CASSMTGANSPLHF. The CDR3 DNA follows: TGTGCCAGCAGTATGACAGGGGCAAATTCACCCCTCCACTTT.

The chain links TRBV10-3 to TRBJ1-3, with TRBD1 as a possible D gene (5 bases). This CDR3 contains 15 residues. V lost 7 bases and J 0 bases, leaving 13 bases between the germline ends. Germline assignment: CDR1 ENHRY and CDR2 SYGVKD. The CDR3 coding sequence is TGTGCCATCAACCGGGACTCAAGCTCTGGAAACACCATATATTTT. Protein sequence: CAINRDSSSGNTIYF.

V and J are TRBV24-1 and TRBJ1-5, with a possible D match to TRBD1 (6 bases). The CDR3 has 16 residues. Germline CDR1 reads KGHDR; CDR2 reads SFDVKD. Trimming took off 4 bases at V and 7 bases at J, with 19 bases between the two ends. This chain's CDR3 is CATSDPKWGGRQPQHF. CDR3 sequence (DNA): TGTGCCACCAGTGACCCGAAATGGGGGGGCAGGCAGCCCCAGCATTTT.

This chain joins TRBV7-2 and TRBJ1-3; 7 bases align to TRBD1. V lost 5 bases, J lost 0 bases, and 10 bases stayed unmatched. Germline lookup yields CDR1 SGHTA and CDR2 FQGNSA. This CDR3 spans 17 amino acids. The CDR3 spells CASSEGQVFYSGNTIYF. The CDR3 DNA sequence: TGTGCCAGCAGCGAAGGACAGGTTTTTTACTCTGGAAACACCATATATTTT.